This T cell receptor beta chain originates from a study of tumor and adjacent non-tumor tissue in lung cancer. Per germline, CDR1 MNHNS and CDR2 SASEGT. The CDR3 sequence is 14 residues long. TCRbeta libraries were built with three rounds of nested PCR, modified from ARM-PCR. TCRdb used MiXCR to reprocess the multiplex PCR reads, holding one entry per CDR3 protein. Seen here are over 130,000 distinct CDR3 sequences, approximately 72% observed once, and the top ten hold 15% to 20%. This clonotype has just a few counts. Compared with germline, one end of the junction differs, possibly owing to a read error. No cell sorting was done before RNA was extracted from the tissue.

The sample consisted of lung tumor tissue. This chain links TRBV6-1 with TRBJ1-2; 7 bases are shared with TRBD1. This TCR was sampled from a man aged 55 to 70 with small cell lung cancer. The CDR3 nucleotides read TGTGCCAGCAGTGAAGCAGGGGGCAACTATGACTACACCTTC. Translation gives CASSEAGGNYDYTF.